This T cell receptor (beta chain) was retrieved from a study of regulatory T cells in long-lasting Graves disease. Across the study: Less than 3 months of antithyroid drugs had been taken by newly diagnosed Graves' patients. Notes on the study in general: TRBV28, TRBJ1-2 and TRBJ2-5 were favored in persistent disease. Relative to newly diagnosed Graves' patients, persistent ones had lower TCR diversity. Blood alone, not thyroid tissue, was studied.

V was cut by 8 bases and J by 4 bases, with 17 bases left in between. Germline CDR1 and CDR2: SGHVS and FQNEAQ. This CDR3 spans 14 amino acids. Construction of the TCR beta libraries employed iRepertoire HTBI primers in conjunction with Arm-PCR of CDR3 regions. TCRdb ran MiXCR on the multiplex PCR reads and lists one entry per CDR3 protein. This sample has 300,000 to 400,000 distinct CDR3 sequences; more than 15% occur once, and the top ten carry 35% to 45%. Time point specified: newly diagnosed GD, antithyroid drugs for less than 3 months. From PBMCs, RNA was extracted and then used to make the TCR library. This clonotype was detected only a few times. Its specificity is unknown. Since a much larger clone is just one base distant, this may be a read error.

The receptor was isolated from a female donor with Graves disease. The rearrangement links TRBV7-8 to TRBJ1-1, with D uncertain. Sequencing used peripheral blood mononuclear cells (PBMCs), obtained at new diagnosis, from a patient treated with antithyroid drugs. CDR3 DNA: TGTGCCAGCGGGCCAGACTTGGGCGCCACTGAAGCTTTCTTT. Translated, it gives CASGPDLGATEAFF.